These 22 T cell receptor beta chains share one sample of origin, sequenced in a study of blood T cell repertoires in COVID-19. The repertoire was sequenced with immunoSEQ multiplex PCR; TCRdb's copy has only in-frame clones and lacks some. The table records 350,000 to 500,000 clones, 88% of them present only once. The material sequenced was PBMCs or T cells enriched from blood (not recorded which). Every receptor here comes from a woman younger than 35 who had been exposed to COVID-19.

In its sample, this clone was seen a few times. The same CDR3 also results from other DNA sequences found in this sample. This rearrangement joins TRBV12-3 or TRBV12-4 to TRBJ1-1; D remains unclear. The germline V and J ends were trimmed by 1 base and 5 bases, with 5 bases remaining between them. The CDR3 sequence is 12 residues long. The CDR3 DNA sequence: TGTGCCAGCAGTTTAGGGGCAACTGAAGCTTTCTTT. Its protein product is CASSLGATEAFF.

V is TRBV12-3 or TRBV12-4 and J is TRBJ2-1, with D unresolved. The CDR3 loop spans 13 amino acids. Trimming cost V 10 bases and J 3 bases, with 13 bases left between them. The CDR3 DNA follows: TGTGCCACCGAGGCATTCAACTACAATGAGCAGTTCTTC. It codes for CATEAFNYNEQFF.

The chain carries TRBV24-1 and TRBJ1-5; D might be TRBD1 (6 bases). CDR1 is KGHDR and CDR2 is SFDVKD in the germline V gene. The CDR3 has 13 amino acids. With 8 bases removed from V and 3 bases from J, the gap between germline ends came to 10 bases. CDR3 nucleotides: TGTGCCACCAACGACAGGAACAATCAGCCCCAGCATTTT. Amino acid sequence: CATNDRNNQPQHF.

The chain carries TRBV2 and TRBJ2-3, with 8 bases fitting TRBD1. The CDR3 has 15 amino acids. Per germline, CDR1 SNHLY and CDR2 FYNNEI. V gave up 6 bases and J gave up 3 bases; unmatched junction bases: 8. The CDR3 reads CASRYQGAKTDTQYF. CDR3 coding DNA: TGTGCCAGCAGGTACCAGGGGGCGAAGACAGATACGCAGTATTTT.

The chain couples TRBV18 to TRBJ1-3; D is ambiguous. Per the germline V gene, CDR1 is KGHSH and CDR2 is LQKENI. The CDR3 length is 19 residues. The V and J ends lost 2 bases and 0 bases respectively, with 20 bases between them. The CDR3 DNA follows: TGTGCCAGCTCACCAAGGCACGCCGGGCGGGTTGGCTCTGGAAACACCATATATTTT. Translating it yields CASSPRHAGRVGSGNTIYF.

The V and J genes are TRBV7-3 and TRBJ1-1, with 8 nucleotides matching TRBD1. Germline-derived CDR1 and CDR2 are SGHTA and FQGTGA. V lost 5 bases to trimming and J lost 5 bases; unmatched junction nucleotides: 4. This CDR3 region has 13 residues. CDR3 loop: CASSSDRGTEAFF. The CDR3 coding sequence is TGTGCCAGCAGCAGCGACAGGGGAACTGAAGCTTTCTTT.

This chain links TRBV5-1 with TRBJ1-4; a weak D match, TRBD1 (5 bases). The germline V gene has CDR1 SGHRS and CDR2 YFSETQ. Trimming pared 4 bases from V and 2 bases from J, leaving 9 bases between. This CDR3 contains 14 residues. The CDR3 bases are TGCGCCAGCAGCGGTGGGGGGACTAATGAAAAACTGTTTTTT. This gives the protein CASSGGGTNEKLFF. The complete variable domain, with remaining parts taken from reference TRBV5-1 and TRBJ1-4, reads KAGVTQTPRYLIKTRGQQVTLSCSPISGHRSVSWYQQTPGQGLQFLFEYFSETQRNKGNFPGRFSGRQFSNSRSEMNVSTLELGDSALYLCASSGGGTNEKLFFGSGTQLSVL.

This rearrangement joins TRBV28 to TRBJ1-3; 8 bases line up with TRBD1. This CDR3 is 16 amino acids long. The ends lost 7 bases at V and 0 bases at J; junction bases unmatched: 8. The V gene's germline CDR1 is MDHEN and CDR2 SYDVKM. The CDR3 spells CASIGQGASSGNTIYF. In DNA form, the CDR3 reads TGTGCCAGCATAGGGCAGGGGGCGAGCTCTGGAAACACCATATATTTT. The full variable domain, its missing parts supplied by reference TRBV28 and TRBJ1-3, is DVKVTQSSRYLVKRTGEKVFLECVQDMDHENMFWYRQDPGLGLRLIYFSYDVKMKEKGDIPEGYSVSREKKERFSLILESASTNQTSMYLCASIGQGASSGNTIYFGEGSWLTVV.

This clone was counted between two and nine times. The chain couples TRBV3-1 (or the pseudogene TRBV3-2) to TRBJ2-7; 10 positions agree with TRBD2. The J segment lost 4 bases and the V segment lost 0 bases, leaving 18 bases of the junction unmatched. The CDR3 totals 20 residues. Germline CDR1 LGHDT, CDR2 YNNKEL (reference sequence). The CDR3 DNA reads TGTGCCAGCAGCCAAGAGAGAAGCGGGAGGGCCCTAATGAGACTGTACGAGCAGTACTTC. Translating it yields CASSQERSGRALMRLYEQYF.

V usage is TRBV6-6 and J usage is TRBJ2-7, with TRBD2 identical over 10 bases. The CDR3 loop spans 14 amino acids. CDR1 is MNHNY, CDR2 SVGAGI, per germline (reference sequence). J was trimmed by 4 bases and V by 7 bases; bases with no gene match: 7. In DNA form, the CDR3 reads TGTGCCAGCAACCAGCGGGGGGGCCTGTACGAGCAGTACTTC. Its protein is CASNQRGGLYEQYF.

The chain employs TRBV7-9 and TRBJ2-5, with 7 nucleotides matching TRBD1. With 1 base clipped from V and 3 bases from J, the junction kept 11 bases outside the gene matches. Germline V gives CDR1 SEHNR, CDR2 FQNEAQ (reference sequence). CDR3 length: 17 residues. The CDR3 DNA reads TGTGCCAGCAGCTTAGAATCCGGAACAGGGGTGGAAGAGACCCAGTACTTC. Amino acids: CASSLESGTGVEETQYF.

The V call is TRBV28, the J call TRBJ1-6, with a possible D match to TRBD1 (5 bases). The length of the CDR3 is 15 residues. Germline V gives CDR1 MDHEN, CDR2 SYDVKM. Trimming left V 5 bases short and J 1 base short, with 9 bases between. The CDR3 protein is CASSRGSSYNSPLHF. CDR3 nucleotides: TGTGCCAGCAGTCGGGGGTCGTCCTATAATTCACCCCTCCACTTT.

The J gene is TRBJ1-2, the V gene TRBV7-9; 7 bases are a match to TRBD1. Germline V gene data show CDR1 as SEHNR and CDR2 as FQNEAQ (reference sequence). The CDR3 has 13 residues. The junction had 6 bases not matched to a gene; V was cut back by 5 bases and J by 6 bases. The CDR3: CASSLTGVDGYTF. CDR3 bases: TGTGCCAGCAGCCTAACAGGGGTTGATGGCTACACCTTC. The variable domain in full, with the rest retrieved from reference TRBV7-9 and TRBJ1-2, is DTGVSQNPRHKITKRGQNVTFRCDPISEHNRLYWYRQTLGQGPEFLTYFQNEAQLEKSRLLSDRFSAERPKGSFSTLEIQRTEQGDSAMYLCASSLTGVDGYTFGSGTRLTVV.

The chain has TRBV7-8 and TRBJ1-1; TRBD1 matches at 11 bases. The CDR3 totals 18 residues. Germline CDR1 and CDR2: SGHVS and FQNEAQ. Trimming cost V 0 bases and J 1 base; bases outside gene matches: 7. The chain's CDR3 is CASSLAFRDRGANTEAFF. For the CDR3, the DNA is TGTGCCAGCAGCTTAGCCTTTCGGGACAGGGGGGCGAACACTGAAGCTTTCTTT.

The chain couples TRBV5-1 to TRBJ1-4, with D perhaps matching TRBD1 (6 bases). Germline values: CDR1 SGHRS, CDR2 YFSETQ. This CDR3 has 20 residues. Deletions cut 0 bases from V and 7 bases from J, with 28 bases between. CDR3 region: CASSLAFFDRRSVRVEKLFF. CDR3 nucleotides: TGCGCCAGCAGCTTGGCCTTTTTCGACAGGCGCTCCGTACGCGTTGAAAAACTGTTTTTT.

This clone was seen a handful of times. This rearrangement joins TRBV20-1 to TRBJ2-1; 8 bases are a match to TRBD2. V dropped 3 bases and J dropped 6; count of bases not matched to a gene: 7. Germline CDR1 DFQATT, CDR2 SNEGSKA (reference sequence). The CDR3 spans 14 residues. The CDR3 DNA reads TGCAGTGCTAGTTCCCCCGGGACTAGCAATGAGCAGTTCTTC. It is translated as CSASSPGTSNEQFF.

The chain joins TRBV6-5 to TRBJ1-1, with D hard to call. V was trimmed by 0 bases and J by 1 base, leaving 6 bases between them. This CDR3 contains 14 residues. The germline CDR1 and CDR2 sequences are MNHEY and SVGAGI. The chain's CDR3 is CASSYSRRNTEAFF. Written as DNA, the CDR3 is TGTGCCAGCAGTTACTCGCGAAGGAACACTGAAGCTTTCTTT.

The J gene is TRBJ2-5, the V gene TRBV28; 9 bases map to TRBD1. Germline CDR1 and CDR2: MDHEN and SYDVKM. Losses at the gene ends were 2 bases for V and 2 bases for J; bases not matched to a gene: 6. The CDR3 totals 16 residues. CDR3 DNA sequence: TGTGCCAGCAGTTTACCCGGGACAGGGAGTCAAGAGACCCAGTACTTC. Its translation is CASSLPGTGSQETQYF. The complete variable domain, with remaining parts taken from reference TRBV28 and TRBJ2-5, reads DVKVTQSSRYLVKRTGEKVFLECVQDMDHENMFWYRQDPGLGLRLIYFSYDVKMKEKGDIPEGYSVSREKKERFSLILESASTNQTSMYLCASSLPGTGSQETQYFGPGTRLLVL.

V usage is TRBV13 and J usage is TRBJ2-7; D is perhaps TRBD1 (6 bases). Germline values: CDR1 PRHDT, CDR2 FYEKMQ (reference sequence). The CDR3 spans 13 residues. The germline V and J ends were trimmed by 5 bases and 6 bases, with 14 bases remaining between them. The CDR3 is CASSLTGTLEQYF. CDR3 bases: TGTGCCAGCAGCCTTACAGGGACCCTCGAGCAGTACTTC.

The chain couples TRBV12-3 or TRBV12-4 to TRBJ2-1, with D perhaps matching TRBD2 (5 bases). The CDR3 extends over 13 amino acids. V lost 3 bases to trimming and J lost 3 bases, with 6 bases between them. The CDR3 reads CASSFAGYNEQFF. In DNA, the CDR3 is TGTGCCAGCAGTTTCGCGGGCTACAATGAGCAGTTCTTC.

The genes are TRBV19 and TRBJ1-1, with D possibly being TRBD1 (5 bases). Germline CDR1 and CDR2: LNHDA and SQIVND (reference sequence). Trimming shortened V by 6 bases and J by 1 base, and 15 bases separated the two germline ends. This CDR3 region has 15 residues. The CDR3 DNA reads TGTGCCAGTAGCCCGAGAACAGGCTGGAACACTGAAGCTTTCTTT. It encodes CASSPRTGWNTEAFF.

This chain uses TRBV6-1 with TRBJ1-3; 7 bases map to TRBD1. CDR3 size: 16 residues. CDR1 MNHNS and CDR2 SASEGT come from the germline V gene. V dropped 0 bases and J dropped 4; count of bases not matched to a gene: 6. CDR3 sequence reads: CASSEALTGYGNTIYF. In DNA form, the CDR3 reads TGTGCCAGCAGTGAAGCCCTGACAGGGTACGGAAACACCATATATTTT.